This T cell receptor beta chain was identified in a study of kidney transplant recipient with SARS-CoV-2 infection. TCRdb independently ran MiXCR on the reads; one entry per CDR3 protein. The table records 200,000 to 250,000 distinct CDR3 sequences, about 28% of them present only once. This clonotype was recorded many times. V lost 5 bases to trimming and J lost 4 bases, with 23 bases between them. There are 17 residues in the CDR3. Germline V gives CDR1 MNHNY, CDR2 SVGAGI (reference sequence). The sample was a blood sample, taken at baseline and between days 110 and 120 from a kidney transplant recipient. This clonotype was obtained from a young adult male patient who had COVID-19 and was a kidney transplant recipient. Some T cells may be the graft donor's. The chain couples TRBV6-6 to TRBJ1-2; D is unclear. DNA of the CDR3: TGTGCCAGCAGTCGCTTACAAGGTGGGAGAAAGACCTATGGCTACACCTTC. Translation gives CASSRLQGGRKTYGYTF.